The clone carrying this T cell receptor beta chain was picked up many times. Its specificity is not known. The same CDR3 can be traced to other DNA sequences in this sample. The V end was cut by 6 bases, the J end by 1 base, with 7 bases between. This CDR3 is built from 13 residues. Germline V CDR1 and CDR2: SNHLY, FYNNEI. Since all of the isolated RNA was reverse transcribed, expressed TCRB transcripts were what got sequenced. Sequencing was performed with immunoSEQ multiplex PCR; in TCRdb, only in-frame clones are kept and a portion is missing. The sample comprises over 150,000 clones, about a tenth of which are singletons, and 0.45% to 0.6% rests with the top ten. This specimen comes from a study of beta chain features in type 1 diabetes. Whole-study results and caveats: Shorter TCRB CDR3s, moderately but significantly so, were found in Type 1 diabetes patients in all four CD4+ subsets. Cells with high TCR expression could be over-represented by cDNA sequencing.

This chain uses TRBV2 with TRBJ1-5, with D possibly TRBD1 on 5 matching bases. The TCR comes from a man in his thirties or forties with type 1 diabetes. The sequenced sample was central memory CD4+ T cells from blood. The CDR3 protein is CASRRDSNQPQHF. The CDR3 DNA follows: TGTGCCAGCAGGCGGGACAGCAATCAGCCCCAGCATTTT.